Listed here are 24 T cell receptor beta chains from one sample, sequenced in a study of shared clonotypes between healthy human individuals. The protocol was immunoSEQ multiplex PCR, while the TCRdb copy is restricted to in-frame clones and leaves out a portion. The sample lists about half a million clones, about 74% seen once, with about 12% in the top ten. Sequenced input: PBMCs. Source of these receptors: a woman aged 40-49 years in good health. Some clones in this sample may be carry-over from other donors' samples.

The DNA of the CDR3 is TGCGCCAGCAGCTTGGCTCAGAACACCGGGGAGCTGTTTTTT. As protein: CASSLAQNTGELFF. The rearrangement joins TRBV5-1 to TRBJ2-2; no reliable D call. CDR1 is SGHRS and CDR2 is YFSETQ in the germline V gene. Trimming cost V 0 bases and J 1 base, with 4 bases left between them. The CDR3 contains 14 residues.

Here the CDR3 reads CASSQDGRSGTDTQYF. CDR3 sequence (DNA): TGTGCCAGCAGCCAAGACGGCCGTTCCGGCACAGATACGCAGTATTTT. This rearrangement joins TRBV4-2 to TRBJ2-3, with no clear D. This CDR3 contains 16 residues. CDR1 and CDR2 from the germline V gene are LGHNA and YNFKEQ. Trimming left V 0 bases short and J 1 base short, with 11 bases between.

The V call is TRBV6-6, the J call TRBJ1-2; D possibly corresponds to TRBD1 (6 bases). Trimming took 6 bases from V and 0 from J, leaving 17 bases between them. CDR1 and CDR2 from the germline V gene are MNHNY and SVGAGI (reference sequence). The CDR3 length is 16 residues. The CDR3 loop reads CASRPGDLLANYGYTF. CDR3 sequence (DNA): TGTGCCAGCAGACCAGGGGACCTCCTGGCTAACTATGGCTACACCTTC.

CDR3 nucleotide sequence: TGTGCCAGCAGCGGCGGGAGGTCCCCAGATACGCAGTATTTT. This codes for CASSGGRSPDTQYF. The chain couples TRBV11-2 to TRBJ2-3, with 8 bases identical to TRBD2. This CDR3 is built from 14 residues. Germline V lookup: CDR1 SGHAT, CDR2 FQNNGV. Unmatched junction bases numbered 5, after V lost 5 bases and J lost 4 bases.

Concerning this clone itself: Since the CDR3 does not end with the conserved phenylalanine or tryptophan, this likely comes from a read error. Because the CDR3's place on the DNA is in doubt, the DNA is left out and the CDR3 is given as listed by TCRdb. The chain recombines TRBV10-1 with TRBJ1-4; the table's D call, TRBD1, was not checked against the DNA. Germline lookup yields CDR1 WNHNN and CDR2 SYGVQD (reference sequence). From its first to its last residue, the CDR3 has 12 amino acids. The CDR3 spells CASTTRDRGRGS.

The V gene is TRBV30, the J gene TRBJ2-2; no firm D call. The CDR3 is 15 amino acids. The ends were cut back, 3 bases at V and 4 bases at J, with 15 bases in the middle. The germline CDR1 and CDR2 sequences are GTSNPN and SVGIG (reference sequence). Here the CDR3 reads CAWSPLDLITGELFF. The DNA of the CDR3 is TGTGCCTGGAGCCCCTTAGATTTGATCACCGGGGAGCTGTTTTTT.

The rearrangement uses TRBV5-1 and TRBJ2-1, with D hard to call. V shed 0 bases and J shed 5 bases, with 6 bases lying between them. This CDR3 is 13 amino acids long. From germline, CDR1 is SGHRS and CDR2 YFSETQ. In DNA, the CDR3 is TGCGCCAGCAGCTTGGAACCTAACAATGAGCAGTTCTTC. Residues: CASSLEPNNEQFF.

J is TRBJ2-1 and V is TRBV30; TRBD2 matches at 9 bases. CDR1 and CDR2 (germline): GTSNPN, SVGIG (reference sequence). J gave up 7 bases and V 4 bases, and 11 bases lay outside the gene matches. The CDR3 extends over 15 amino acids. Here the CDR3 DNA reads TGTGCCTGGAACCTACCTAGCGGGGCGTGGAATGAGCAGTTCTTC. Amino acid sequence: CAWNLPSGAWNEQFF.

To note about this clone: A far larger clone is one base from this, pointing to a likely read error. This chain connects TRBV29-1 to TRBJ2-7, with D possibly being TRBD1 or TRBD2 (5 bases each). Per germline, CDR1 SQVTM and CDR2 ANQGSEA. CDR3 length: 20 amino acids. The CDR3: CGVEAWAEAGTRQSSYEQYF. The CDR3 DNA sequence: TGCGGCGTTGAAGCCTGGGCAGAGGCGGGTACCCGACAGAGCTCCTACGAGCAGTACTTC.

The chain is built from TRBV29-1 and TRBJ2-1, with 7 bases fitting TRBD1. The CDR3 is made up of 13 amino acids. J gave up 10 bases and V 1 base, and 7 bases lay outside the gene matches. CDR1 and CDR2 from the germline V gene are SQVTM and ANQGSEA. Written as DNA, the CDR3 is TGCAGCGTTGAAGGCGACAGGGTCCGGGAGCAGTTCTTC. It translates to CSVEGDRVREQFF.

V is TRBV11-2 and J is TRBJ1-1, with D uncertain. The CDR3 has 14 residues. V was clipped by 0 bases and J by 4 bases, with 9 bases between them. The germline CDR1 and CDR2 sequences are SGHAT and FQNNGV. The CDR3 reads CASSLDGDLTEAFF. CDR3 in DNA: TGTGCCAGCAGCTTAGACGGGGATCTCACTGAAGCTTTCTTT.

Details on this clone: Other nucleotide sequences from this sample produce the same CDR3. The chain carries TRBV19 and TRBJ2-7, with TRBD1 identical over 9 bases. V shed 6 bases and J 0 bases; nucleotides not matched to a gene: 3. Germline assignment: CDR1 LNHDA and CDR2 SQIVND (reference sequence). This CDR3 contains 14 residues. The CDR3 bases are TGTGCCAGTAGAACGACAGGGGGCTCCTACGAGCAGTACTTC. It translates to CASRTTGGSYEQYF.

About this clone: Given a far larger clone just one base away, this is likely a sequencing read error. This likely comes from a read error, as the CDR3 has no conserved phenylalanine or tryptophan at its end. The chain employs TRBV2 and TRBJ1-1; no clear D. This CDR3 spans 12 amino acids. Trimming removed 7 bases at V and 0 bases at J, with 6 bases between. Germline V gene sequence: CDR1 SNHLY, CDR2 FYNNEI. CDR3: CASTDMNTEAFL. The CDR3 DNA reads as TGTGCCAGCACGGATATGAACACTGAAGCTTTCCTT.

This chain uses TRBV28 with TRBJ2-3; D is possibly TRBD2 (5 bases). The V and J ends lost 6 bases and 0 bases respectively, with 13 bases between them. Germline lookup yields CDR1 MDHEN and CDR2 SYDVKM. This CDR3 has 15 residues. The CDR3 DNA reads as TGTGCCAGCAGCGGGATTGAGTTAAGCACAGATACGCAGTATTTT. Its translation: CASSGIELSTDTQYF. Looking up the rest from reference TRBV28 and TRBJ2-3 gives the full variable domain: DVKVTQSSRYLVKRTGEKVFLECVQDMDHENMFWYRQDPGLGLRLIYFSYDVKMKEKGDIPEGYSVSREKKERFSLILESASTNQTSMYLCASSGIELSTDTQYFGPGTRLTVL.

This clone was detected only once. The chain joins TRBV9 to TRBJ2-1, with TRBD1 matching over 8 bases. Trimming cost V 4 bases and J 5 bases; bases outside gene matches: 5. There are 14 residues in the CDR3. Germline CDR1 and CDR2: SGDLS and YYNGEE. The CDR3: CASSLTGAHNEQFF. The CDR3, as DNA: TGTGCCAGCAGCTTGACAGGGGCCCACAATGAGCAGTTCTTC.

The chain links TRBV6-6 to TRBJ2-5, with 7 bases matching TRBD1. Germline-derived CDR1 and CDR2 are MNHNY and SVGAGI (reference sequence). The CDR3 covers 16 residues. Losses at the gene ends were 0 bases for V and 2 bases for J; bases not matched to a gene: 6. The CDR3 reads CASSYSKWTGQETQYF. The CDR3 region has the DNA TGTGCCAGCAGTTACTCGAAGTGGACAGGTCAAGAGACCCAGTACTTC.

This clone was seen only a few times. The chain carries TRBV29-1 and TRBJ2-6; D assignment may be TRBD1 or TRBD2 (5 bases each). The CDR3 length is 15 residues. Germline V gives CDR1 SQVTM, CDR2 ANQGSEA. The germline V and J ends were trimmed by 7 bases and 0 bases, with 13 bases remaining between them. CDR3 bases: TGCAGCGCCCGGGACCCGAACTCTGGGGCCAACGTCCTGACTTTC. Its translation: CSARDPNSGANVLTF. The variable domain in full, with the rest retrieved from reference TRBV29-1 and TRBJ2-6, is SAVISQKPSRDICQRGTSLTIQCQVDSQVTMMFWYRQQPGQSLTLIATANQGSEATYESGFVIDKFPISRPNLTFSTLTVSNMSPEDSSIYLCSARDPNSGANVLTFGAGSRLTVL.

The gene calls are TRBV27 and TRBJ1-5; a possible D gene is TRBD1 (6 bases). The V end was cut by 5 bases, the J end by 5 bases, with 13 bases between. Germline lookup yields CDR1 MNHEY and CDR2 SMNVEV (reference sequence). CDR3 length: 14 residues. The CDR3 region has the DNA TGTGCCAGCAGTCCCCCCGGGGGCGATCAGCCCCAGCATTTT. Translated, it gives CASSPPGGDQPQHF.

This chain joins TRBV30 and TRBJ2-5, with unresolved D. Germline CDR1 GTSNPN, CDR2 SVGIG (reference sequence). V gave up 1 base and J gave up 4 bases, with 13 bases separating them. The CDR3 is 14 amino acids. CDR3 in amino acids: CAWSARRWGETQYF. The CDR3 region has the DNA TGTGCCTGGAGTGCCAGAAGGTGGGGAGAGACCCAGTACTTC.

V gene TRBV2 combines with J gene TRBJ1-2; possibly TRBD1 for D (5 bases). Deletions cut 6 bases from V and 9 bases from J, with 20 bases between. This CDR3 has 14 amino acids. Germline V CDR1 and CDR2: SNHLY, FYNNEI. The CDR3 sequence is CASSPGLQNFRYTF. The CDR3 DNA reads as TGTGCCAGCAGCCCGGGACTACAGAACTTTCGCTACACCTTC.

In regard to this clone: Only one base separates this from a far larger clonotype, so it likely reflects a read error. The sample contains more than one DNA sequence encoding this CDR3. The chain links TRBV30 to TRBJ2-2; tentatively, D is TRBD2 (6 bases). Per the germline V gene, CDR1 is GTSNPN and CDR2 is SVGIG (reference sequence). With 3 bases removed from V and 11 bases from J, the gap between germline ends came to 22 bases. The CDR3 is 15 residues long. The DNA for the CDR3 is TGTGCCTGGAGCCCCTCCCGCGGGGATATCGGAGAGCTGTTTTTT. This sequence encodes CAWSPSRGDIGELFF.

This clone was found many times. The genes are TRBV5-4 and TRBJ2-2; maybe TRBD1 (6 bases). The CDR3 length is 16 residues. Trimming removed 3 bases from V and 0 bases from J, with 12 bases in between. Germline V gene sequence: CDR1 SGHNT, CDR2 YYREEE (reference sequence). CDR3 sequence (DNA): TGTGCCAGCAGCTCCAGGGGACCATCGAACACCGGGGAGCTGTTTTTT. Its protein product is CASSSRGPSNTGELFF.

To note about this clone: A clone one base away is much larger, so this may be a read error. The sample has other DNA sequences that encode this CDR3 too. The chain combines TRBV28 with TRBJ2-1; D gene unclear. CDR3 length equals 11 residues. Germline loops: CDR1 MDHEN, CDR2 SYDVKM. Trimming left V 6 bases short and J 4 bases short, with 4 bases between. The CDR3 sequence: CASSLYNEQFF. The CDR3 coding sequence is TGTGCCAGCAGCCTATACAATGAGCAGTTCTTC.

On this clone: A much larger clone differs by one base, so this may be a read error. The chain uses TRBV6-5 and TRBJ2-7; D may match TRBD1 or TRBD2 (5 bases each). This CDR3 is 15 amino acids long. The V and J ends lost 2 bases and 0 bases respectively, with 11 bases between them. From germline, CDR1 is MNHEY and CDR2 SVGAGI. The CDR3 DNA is TGTGCCAGCAGTTACAGGGACCGGTCCTCCTACGAGCAGTACTTC. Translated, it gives CASSYRDRSSYEQYF.